This T cell receptor beta chain was recorded in a study of human T cells and chemical hapten exposure. One entry per CDR3 protein, called by TCRdb with MiXCR from the RACE reads. The sample contains 280,000 or so distinct CDR3 sequences, roughly 8% of which appear only once. This clonotype was seen at least ten times. Time point of the sample: pre-sensitization, week 0. As for treatment: therapeutic diphenylcyclopropenone sensitization with weekly scalp DPC. V dropped 5 bases and J dropped 5; count of bases not matched to a gene: 3. The CDR3 totals 13 residues. Germline V gene lookup returns CDR1 MNHEY and CDR2 SVGEGT.

V and J are TRBV6-2 or TRBV6-3 and TRBJ2-5, with 9 bases identical to TRBD2. This clonotype was sampled from a man younger than 35 with alopecia areata. Some clones in this sample may be carry-over from other donors' samples. The starting material was whole blood, obtained in connection with sensitization to the hapten diphenylcyclopropenone (DPC). CDR3 bases: TGTGCCAGCAGTGGGACTAGCCTCGAGACCCAGTACTTC. It codes for CASSGTSLETQYF.